These 7 T cell receptor beta chains originate from one sample sequenced in a study of blood T cell repertoires in COVID-19. Only in-frame clones appear in the TCRdb table, and some are missing; sequencing was by immunoSEQ multiplex PCR. The sample has 200,000 or so clones; nearly 85% are singletons. The sequencing input was peripheral blood. The receptor set was obtained from a woman aged 25 to 39 with acute or convalescent COVID-19.

The chain recombines TRBV5-1 with TRBJ1-1, with D maybe TRBD1 (5 bases). The CDR3 contains 11 residues. The V end was cut by 6 bases, the J end by 8 bases, with 11 bases between. Germline CDR1 SGHRS, CDR2 YFSETQ. The CDR3 DNA is TGCGCCAGCACGGGGGTTGGGGAAGCTTTCTTT. It translates to CASTGVGEAFF.

This clone occurred a few times. The J gene is TRBJ1-3, the V gene TRBV6-5; 7 nucleotides agree with TRBD1. J lost 2 bases, V lost 6 bases, and 7 bases had no gene match. This CDR3 region has 15 residues. Germline V gene lookup returns CDR1 MNHEY and CDR2 SVGAGI. The CDR3 DNA sequence: TGTGCCAGCAGGATAATGACAGGGACTGGAAACACCATATATTTT. As protein: CASRIMTGTGNTIYF.

This rearrangement joins TRBV2 to TRBJ2-7; D is ambiguous. This CDR3 has 12 residues. V was clipped by 3 bases and J by 2 bases, with 5 bases between them. Germline CDR1 is SNHLY and CDR2 is FYNNEI. The CDR3 spells CASSDSAYEQYF. CDR3 nucleotides: TGTGCCAGCAGTGACAGTGCCTACGAGCAGTACTTC.

The V and J genes are TRBV20-1 and TRBJ2-3; 8 bases are a match to TRBD2. The J segment lost 5 bases and the V segment lost 3 bases, leaving 19 bases of the junction unmatched. Germline V gives CDR1 DFQATT, CDR2 SNEGSKA (reference sequence). This CDR3 comprises 18 residues. The CDR3 DNA sequence: TGCAGTGCTAGTGACGGGGGGGGCAAGTGGATCTTGGGAGATACGCAGTATTTT. Amino acid sequence: CSASDGGGKWILGDTQYF.

V gene TRBV29-1 combines with J gene TRBJ2-2; 8 bases agree with TRBD1. Germline CDR1 is SQVTM and CDR2 is ANQGSEA. Trimming at V came to 5 bases and at J to 4 bases, leaving 3 bases not matched to a gene. The CDR3 spans 13 residues. The DNA for the CDR3 is TGCAGCGTTTGGACAGGGAGCACCGGGGAGCTGTTTTTT. It encodes CSVWTGSTGELFF.

This clone was observed a few times. The CDR3 DNA reads as TGTGCCAGCAGAGGTTCGGGAACACTAGGCTACACCTTC. Protein sequence: CASRGSGTLGYTF. The chain has TRBV7-9 and TRBJ1-2; D uncertain. This CDR3 is 13 amino acids long. Trimming cost V 6 bases and J 8 bases, with 16 bases left between them. CDR1 SEHNR and CDR2 FQNEAQ come from the germline V gene (reference sequence).

The genes are TRBV7-9 and TRBJ1-5; the D is unclear. Trimming removed 5 bases at V and 7 bases at J, with 12 bases between. Per the germline V gene, CDR1 is SEHNR and CDR2 is FQNEAQ (reference sequence). The CDR3 consists of 13 residues. The DNA of the CDR3 is TGTGCCAGCAGCCCAATTCGAGGGCAGCCCCAGCATTTT. Its protein product is CASSPIRGQPQHF.